A single sample gave rise to the 7 T cell receptor beta chains below, sequenced in a study of circulating CD8 cells and anti-PD-1 response in melanoma. Live CD3+CD8+TCRalphabeta+ cells were sorted into four subsets by PD-1 and/or TIGIT. TCR libraries were prepared from roughly 15 ng of total RNA with the QIAseq Immune Repertoire TCR panel. Via MiXCR, TCRdb re-called the reads, giving one row per CDR3 protein. The sample yields 600 to 850 distinct CDR3 sequences, approximately 5% seen once. The sample here was CD8+ T cells from PBMCs, taken at baseline or after one month of anti-PD-1 therapy (not recorded which). These receptors were collected from a human donor with melanoma.

By share of the sample, this clonotype is large. The chain carries TRBV7-3 and TRBJ2-7; 10 nucleotides match TRBD2. CDR1 and CDR2 (germline): SGHTA, FQGTGA. The CDR3 runs to 16 residues. After removal of 0 bases from V and 3 bases from J, the junction contained 5 bases not matched to a gene. The CDR3 is CASSLTGPSGGYEQYF. For the CDR3, the DNA is TGTGCCAGCAGCTTAACTGGGCCTAGCGGGGGCTACGAGCAGTACTTC.

This clonotype was observed a few times. A much larger clone lies a single base off, so this may be a read error. The chain links TRBV3-1 to TRBJ2-3; D possibly uses TRBD1 or TRBD2 (6 bases each). The CDR3 loop spans 15 amino acids. CDR1 and CDR2 from the germline V gene are LGHDT and YNNKEL (reference sequence). V was trimmed by 3 bases and J by 2 bases, leaving 12 bases between them. CDR3 amino acids: CASSQFGGNTDTQYF. The CDR3 nucleotides read TGTGCCAGCAGCCAGTTCGGGGGCAACACAGATACGCAGTATTTT.

In this sample, this clonotype is medium-sized. V and J are TRBV21-1 and TRBJ1-5; the D call in the table, TRBD1, was not verified against the DNA. TRBV21-1 has pseudogene status. CDR3 length: 13 residues. The chain's CDR3 is CASSDSLNQPQHF. The CDR3 DNA reads as TGTGCCAGCAGTGACAGCCTCAATCAGCCCCAGCATTTT.

This clonotype rates as large (0.1 to 1%). V and J are TRBV12-3 or TRBV12-4 and TRBJ2-7; 12 nucleotides line up with TRBD1. The CDR3 is 16 residues long. The trim removed 5 bases at V and 6 bases at J, leaving 11 bases unmatched. CDR3 residues: CASSPPGQGAVGEQYF. The CDR3 nucleotides are TGTGCCAGCAGTCCCCCGGGACAGGGGGCAGTAGGCGAGCAGTACTTC.

This clonotype was picked up one time. This sequence may be a read error, since a much larger clone differs from it by one base. The genes are TRBV20-1 and TRBJ2-7, with TRBD1 identical over 10 bases. Germline-derived CDR1 and CDR2 are DFQATT and SNEGSKA (reference sequence). CDR3 length equals 13 residues. The ends lost 6 bases at V and 6 bases at J; junction bases unmatched: 8. The CDR3 DNA follows: TGCAGTGCCCTGACAGGGGGCCTGTGCGAGCAGTACTTC. Translation gives CSALTGGLCEQYF.

This clonotype is labeled large. V usage is TRBV28 and J usage is TRBJ1-1; D is ambiguous. V gave up 3 bases and J gave up 3 bases, with 8 bases separating them. CDR3 length: 13 residues. From germline, CDR1 is MDHEN and CDR2 SYDVKM. The CDR3 region is CASSFVGYTEAFF. CDR3 DNA sequence: TGTGCCAGCAGTTTTGTAGGATACACTGAAGCTTTCTTT.

By sample share, this clonotype is hyperexpanded (1% or more). The genes are TRBV24-1 and TRBJ2-7; 9 bases agree with TRBD1. Germline values: CDR1 KGHDR, CDR2 SFDVKD. The V gene end was trimmed by 2 bases and the J gene end by 7 bases; junction bases not matched to a gene: 2. The CDR3 has 13 residues. The CDR3 is CATSDSDRGEQYF. Written as DNA, the CDR3 is TGTGCCACCAGTGATTCCGACAGGGGGGAGCAGTACTTC.